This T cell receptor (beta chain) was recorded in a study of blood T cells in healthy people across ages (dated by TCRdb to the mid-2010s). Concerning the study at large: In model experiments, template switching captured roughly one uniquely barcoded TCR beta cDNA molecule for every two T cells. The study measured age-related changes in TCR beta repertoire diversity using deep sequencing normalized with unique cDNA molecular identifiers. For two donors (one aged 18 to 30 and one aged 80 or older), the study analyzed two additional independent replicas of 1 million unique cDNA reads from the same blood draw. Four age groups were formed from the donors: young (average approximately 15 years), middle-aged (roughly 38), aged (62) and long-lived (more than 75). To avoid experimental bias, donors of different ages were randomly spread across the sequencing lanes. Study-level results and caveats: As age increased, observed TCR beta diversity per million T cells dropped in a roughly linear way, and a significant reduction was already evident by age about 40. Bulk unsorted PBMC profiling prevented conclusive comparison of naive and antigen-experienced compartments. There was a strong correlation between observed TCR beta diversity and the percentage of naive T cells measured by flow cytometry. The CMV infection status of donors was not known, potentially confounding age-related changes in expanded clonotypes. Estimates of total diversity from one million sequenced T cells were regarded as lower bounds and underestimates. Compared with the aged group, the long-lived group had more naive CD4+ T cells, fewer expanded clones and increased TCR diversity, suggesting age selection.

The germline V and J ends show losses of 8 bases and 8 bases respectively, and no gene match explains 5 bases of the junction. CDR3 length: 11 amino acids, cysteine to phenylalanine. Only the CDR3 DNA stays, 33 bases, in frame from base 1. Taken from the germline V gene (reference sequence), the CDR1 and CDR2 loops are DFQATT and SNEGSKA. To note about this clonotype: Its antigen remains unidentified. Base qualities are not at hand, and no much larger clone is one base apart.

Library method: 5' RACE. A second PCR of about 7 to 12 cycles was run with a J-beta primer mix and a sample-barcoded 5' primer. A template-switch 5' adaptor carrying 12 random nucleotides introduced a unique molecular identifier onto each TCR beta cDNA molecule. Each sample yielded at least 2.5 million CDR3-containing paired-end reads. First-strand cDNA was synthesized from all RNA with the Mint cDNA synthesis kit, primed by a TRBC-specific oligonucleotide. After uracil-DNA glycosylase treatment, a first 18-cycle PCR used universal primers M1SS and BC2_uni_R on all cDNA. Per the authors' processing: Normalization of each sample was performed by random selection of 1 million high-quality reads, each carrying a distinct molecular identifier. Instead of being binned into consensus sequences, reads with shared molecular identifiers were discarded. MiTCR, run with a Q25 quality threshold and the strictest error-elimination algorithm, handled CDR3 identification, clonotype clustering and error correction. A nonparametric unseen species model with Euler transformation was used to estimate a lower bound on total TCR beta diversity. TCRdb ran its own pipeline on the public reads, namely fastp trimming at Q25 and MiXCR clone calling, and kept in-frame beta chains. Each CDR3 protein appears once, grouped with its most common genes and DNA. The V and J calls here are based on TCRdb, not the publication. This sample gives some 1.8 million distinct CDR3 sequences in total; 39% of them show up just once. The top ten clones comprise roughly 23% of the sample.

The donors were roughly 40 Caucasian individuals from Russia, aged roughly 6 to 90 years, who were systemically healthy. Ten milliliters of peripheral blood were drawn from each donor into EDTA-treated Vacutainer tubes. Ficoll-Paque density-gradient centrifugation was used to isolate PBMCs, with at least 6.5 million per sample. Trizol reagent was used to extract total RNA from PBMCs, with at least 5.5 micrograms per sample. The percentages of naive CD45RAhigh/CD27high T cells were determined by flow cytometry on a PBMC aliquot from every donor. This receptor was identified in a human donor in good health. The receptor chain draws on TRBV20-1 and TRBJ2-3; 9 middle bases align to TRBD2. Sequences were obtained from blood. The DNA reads TGCAGTTTCCGCGGGGGGGCTACGCAGTATTTT. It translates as CSFRGGATQYF.